This T cell receptor beta chain came from a study of OX40 agonist ivuxolimab in advanced cancers. Looking at the study overall: Dose-escalation patients had hepatocellular carcinoma, melanoma, renal cell or head and neck cancer. Whole-study findings and limits: What antigens the expanded peripheral T cells recognized was never established. Compared with others, partial responders at 0.1-3.0 mg/kg displayed clonal expansion among the lowest.

The data were produced by immunoSEQ multiplex PCR, yet TCRdb's version contains in-frame clones alone and is incomplete. This table holds 37,000 or so clones, 87% found once. Comments on this clone: Its antigen is as yet unknown.

Baseline was the first blood sampling point, followed by cycle 4 day 1 and cycle 7 day 1. Per the germline V gene, CDR1 is KGHSH and CDR2 is LQKENI. This CDR3 contains 13 residues. Trimming stripped 3 bases from V and 7 bases from J, with 10 bases between. The clonotype comes from an adult with an advanced solid tumor such as melanoma, head and neck, liver or kidney cancer. V usage is TRBV18 and J usage is TRBJ1-5; D unclear. Sequencing used CD4+ or CD8+ T cells sorted from blood, obtained in a trial of the OX40 agonist ivuxolimab. CDR3 residues: CASSPNREQPQHF. CDR3 bases: TGTGCCAGCTCACCGAACAGAGAGCAGCCCCAGCATTTT.